This entry lists 13 T cell receptor beta chains sequenced from one sample in a study of cytomegalovirus exposure and HLA in healthy donors. 13 Jbeta primers and 60 Vbeta primers were used for the PCR. Assay: immunoSEQ multiplex PCR; the TCRdb copy retains only in-frame clones and omits some. The sample has around 150,000 clones, less than 80% seen once; the top ten hold 3.5% to 5%. Sequenced input: PBMCs. The receptors stem from a man aged 35 to 55 in good health and CMV-seronegative.

The gene calls are TRBV6-5 and TRBJ1-6; 10 nucleotides line up with TRBD1. The V segment lost 2 bases and the J segment 9 bases; nucleotides outside the gene matches: 4. The CDR3 runs to 15 residues. Germline-derived CDR1 and CDR2 are MNHEY and SVGAGI. CDR3 in amino acids: CASSYSGQGGSPLHF. CDR3 nucleotide sequence: TGTGCCAGCAGTTACAGCGGACAGGGGGGTTCACCCCTCCACTTT.

This chain joins TRBV30 and TRBJ1-2; possibly TRBD1 for D (6 bases). This CDR3 contains 14 residues. Trimming pared 2 bases from V and 2 bases from J, leaving 12 bases between. CDR1 is GTSNPN and CDR2 is SVGIG in the germline V gene (reference sequence). For the CDR3, the DNA is TGTGCCTGGAGTTTAAACAGGGCAAACTATGGCTACACCTTC. It encodes CAWSLNRANYGYTF.

The chain has TRBV4-1 and TRBJ2-5, with TRBD2 matching over 7 bases. The J call may be incorrect, as the DNA end agrees better with TRBJ2-7. CDR1 MGHRA and CDR2 YSYEKL come from the germline V gene. This CDR3 is 13 amino acids long. The CDR3 nucleotides read TGCGCCAGCAGCCAAGTGAGCGGGGCCGAGCAGTACTTC. The encoded protein is CASSQVSGAEQYF.

V and J are TRBV5-6 and TRBJ2-7, with 7 bases aligning to TRBD1. With V trimmed by 4 bases and J by 6 bases, 4 bases remained unmatched. The CDR3 has 12 residues. CDR1 is SGHDT, CDR2 YYEEEE, per germline. CDR3 in DNA: TGTGCCAGCAGCCAACAGGGGTTCGAGCAGTACTTC. This codes for CASSQQGFEQYF.

This chain connects TRBV28 to TRBJ1-1, with 9 bases lining up with TRBD1. The CDR3 runs to 15 residues. Germline CDR1 MDHEN, CDR2 SYDVKM. The ends lost 6 bases at V and 1 base at J; junction bases unmatched: 6. The CDR3 DNA is TGTGCCAGCAGACACACAGGGGGCTGGAACACTGAAGCTTTCTTT. Amino acids: CASRHTGGWNTEAFF.

The rearrangement joins TRBV5-1 to TRBJ2-1; D is perhaps TRBD2 (7 bases). V lost 4 bases and J lost 2, with 13 bases in between. This CDR3 contains 15 residues. Looked up from germline, CDR1 is SGHRS and CDR2 is YFSETQ. The CDR3 DNA is TGCGCCAGCAGCGTGGAGGGGGGGCCCTACAATGAGCAGTTCTTC. Its translation is CASSVEGGPYNEQFF.

This clone turned up a few times. J is TRBJ1-2 and V is TRBV30; perhaps TRBD1 as D (6 bases). V was pared by 4 bases and J by 2 bases, with 11 bases between. The CDR3 runs 13 residues. From germline, CDR1 is GTSNPN and CDR2 SVGIG (reference sequence). CDR3 coding DNA: TGTGCCTGGAACCCCAGGGGAAACTATGGCTACACCTTC. Amino acids: CAWNPRGNYGYTF.

This clone came up once. The chain uses TRBV7-8 and TRBJ2-7; D is undetermined. Germline V gene sequence: CDR1 SGHVS, CDR2 FQNEAQ. The CDR3 is 14 residues long. The germline V and J ends were trimmed by 4 bases and 4 bases, with 14 bases remaining between them. The CDR3 protein is CASSWARIGYEQYF. CDR3 DNA: TGTGCCAGCAGCTGGGCCAGGATTGGGTACGAGCAGTACTTC.

The chain has TRBV28 and TRBJ2-7; 10 bases are shared with TRBD2. Germline V gene sequence: CDR1 MDHEN, CDR2 SYDVKM. The CDR3 contains 15 residues. The J segment lost 0 bases and the V segment lost 5 bases, leaving 4 bases of the junction unmatched. The CDR3 spells CASSERGGSSYEQYF. CDR3 nucleotides: TGTGCCAGCAGTGAGCGGGGGGGGAGCTCCTACGAGCAGTACTTC.

The chain joins TRBV5-4 to TRBJ2-5; 14 nucleotides align to TRBD2. Germline CDR1 reads SGHNT; CDR2 reads YYREEE (reference sequence). This CDR3 spans 17 amino acids. V dropped 0 bases and J dropped 5; count of bases not matched to a gene: 6. CDR3 DNA: TGTGCCAGCAGCTTGGGACTAGCGGGGGGGCCGGGGGAGACCCAGTACTTC. Its protein is CASSLGLAGGPGETQYF.

This chain links TRBV4-1 with TRBJ2-7, with D uncertain. Per the germline V gene, CDR1 is MGHRA and CDR2 is YSYEKL. The V end was cut by 3 bases, the J end by 7 bases, with 13 bases between. CDR3 length: 13 residues. The CDR3 sequence is CASSQAAAPEQYF. For the CDR3, the DNA is TGCGCCAGCAGCCAGGCTGCGGCTCCGGAGCAGTACTTC.

The rearrangement uses TRBV6-6 and TRBJ1-2; D unresolved. CDR3 length: 14 residues. Trimming took off 7 bases at V and 4 bases at J, with 16 bases between the two ends. CDR1 is MNHNY, CDR2 SVGAGI, per germline (reference sequence). The CDR3 sequence is CASTYYPGAYGYTF. The CDR3 DNA reads TGTGCCAGCACCTACTATCCGGGAGCCTATGGCTACACCTTC.

This chain joins TRBV7-9 and TRBJ2-3, with 8 bases identical to TRBD1. V lost 5 bases to trimming and J lost 0 bases; unmatched junction nucleotides: 13. Germline CDR1 reads SEHNR; CDR2 reads FQNEAQ (reference sequence). This CDR3 region has 18 residues. The DNA for the CDR3 is TGTGCCAGCAGCCCGATGGGACAGGTCCTCACTAGCACAGATACGCAGTATTTT. This sequence encodes CASSPMGQVLTSTDTQYF.